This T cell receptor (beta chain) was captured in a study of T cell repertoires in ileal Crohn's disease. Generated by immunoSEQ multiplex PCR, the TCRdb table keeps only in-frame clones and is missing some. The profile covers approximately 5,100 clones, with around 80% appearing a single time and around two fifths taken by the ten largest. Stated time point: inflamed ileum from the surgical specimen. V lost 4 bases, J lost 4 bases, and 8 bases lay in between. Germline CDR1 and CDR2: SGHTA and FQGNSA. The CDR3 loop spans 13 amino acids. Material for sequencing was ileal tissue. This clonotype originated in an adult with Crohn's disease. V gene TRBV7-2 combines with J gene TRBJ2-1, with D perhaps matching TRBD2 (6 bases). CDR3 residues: CASSWDFYNEQFF. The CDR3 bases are TGTGCCAGCAGCTGGGACTTTTACAATGAGCAGTTCTTC.